This passage covers 18 T cell receptor beta chains from one sample sequenced in a study of cytomegalovirus exposure and HLA in healthy donors. Researchers ran the PCR with 60 Vbeta and 13 Jbeta primers. Libraries were prepared by immunoSEQ multiplex PCR; TCRdb keeps only in-frame clonotypes and omits some of them. The sample has around 78,000 clones; less than 85% are singletons. Sequencing used PBMCs. These receptors all stem from a woman aged 45 to 65 in good health and CMV-seronegative.

The chain uses TRBV5-8 and TRBJ2-2; D is possibly TRBD1 (5 bases). The CDR3 consists of 15 residues. The V gene's germline CDR1 is SGHTS and CDR2 YDEGEE. The V end lost 4 bases, the J end lost 0 bases, and 10 bases lay between the germline ends. The CDR3 protein is CASSRQLSNTGELFF. CDR3 sequence (DNA): TGTGCCAGCAGCCGACAGCTTTCGAACACCGGGGAGCTGTTTTTT.

The chain couples TRBV11-2 to TRBJ2-5, with D tentatively TRBD2 (6 bases). Trimming shortened V by 4 bases and J by 2 bases, and 14 bases separated the two germline ends. Per the germline V gene, CDR1 is SGHAT and CDR2 is FQNNGV. This CDR3 is built from 15 residues. For the CDR3, the DNA is TGTGCCAGCAGCTACCAGCGGGCTGATCAAGAGACCCAGTACTTC. Encoded protein: CASSYQRADQETQYF.

The chain has TRBV5-6 and TRBJ1-6, with 7 bases matching TRBD1. Germline V gene data show CDR1 as SGHDT and CDR2 as YYEEEE. The CDR3 totals 15 residues. The junction had 5 bases not matched to a gene; V was cut back by 4 bases and J by 4 bases. The CDR3 DNA reads as TGTGCCAGCAGCGGTGACAGGGAGTATAATTCACCCCTCCACTTT. This codes for CASSGDREYNSPLHF.

V gene TRBV6-1 combines with J gene TRBJ2-2, with 9 bases that match TRBD1. Looked up from germline, CDR1 is MNHNS and CDR2 is SASEGT. Trimming cost V 3 bases and J 3 bases; bases outside gene matches: 2. This CDR3 is built from 15 residues. The CDR3 protein is CASSEGQGHTGELFF. The CDR3 nucleotides are TGTGCCAGCAGTGAGGGACAGGGACACACCGGGGAGCTGTTTTTT.

This clone is a singleton in its sample. This chain links TRBV5-6 with TRBJ2-1, with D perhaps TRBD2 (6 bases). The CDR3 length is 14 residues. CDR1 and CDR2 (germline): SGHDT, YYEEEE. The V and J ends lost 0 bases and 5 bases respectively, with 9 bases between them. The CDR3 DNA is TGTGCCAGCAGCTTGGGACTAGTAGACAATGAGCAGTTCTTC. Protein: CASSLGLVDNEQFF.

The chain uses TRBV18 and TRBJ2-7; TRBD1 aligns across 9 bases. J was trimmed by 5 bases and V by 5 bases; bases with no gene match: 10. The germline V gene encodes CDR1 KGHSH and CDR2 LQKENI. The CDR3 covers 15 residues. The CDR3 DNA reads TGTGCCAGCTCAGCAAATTGGGACAGGGTCGACGAGCAGTACTTC. Residues: CASSANWDRVDEQYF.

This chain uses TRBV5-1 with TRBJ2-5; 9 nucleotides match TRBD1. The J call may be in error: the DNA end matches TRBJ2-7 better. The CDR3 is 14 amino acids. Germline CDR1 and CDR2: SGHRS and YFSETQ. The CDR3 here is CASSWPGQGYEQYF. In nucleotides, the CDR3 is TGCGCCAGCAGCTGGCCGGGACAGGGCTACGAGCAGTACTTC.

CDR3 DNA sequence: TGTGCCAGCAGCTCCCAGGGGCTAGCCCTCTCTGGGGCCAACGTCCTGACTTTC. Protein sequence: CASSSQGLALSGANVLTF. This chain links TRBV7-8 with TRBJ2-6; maybe TRBD1 (6 bases). Germline CDR1 is SGHVS and CDR2 is FQNEAQ. V was trimmed by 4 bases and J by 0 bases, leaving 16 bases between them. The CDR3 consists of 18 residues. Supplemented by reference TRBV7-8 and TRBJ2-6, the full variable domain reads GAGVSQSPRYKVAKRGQDVALRCDPISGHVSLFWYQQALGQGPEFLTYFQNEAQLDKSGLPSDRFFAERPEGSVSTLKIQRTQQEDSAVYLCASSSQGLALSGANVLTFGAGSRLTVL.

The rearrangement joins TRBV7-6 to TRBJ2-5, with D hard to call. The CDR3 totals 14 residues. The V gene's germline CDR1 is SGHVS and CDR2 FNYEAQ. V dropped 3 bases and J dropped 1 base, with 9 bases sitting between them. DNA of the CDR3: TGTGCCAGCAGCTTTCACCTGCGCCAAGAGACCCAGTACTTC. Protein sequence: CASSFHLRQETQYF.

The V and J genes are TRBV6-5 and TRBJ1-1, with D tentatively TRBD1 (6 bases). Germline CDR1 is MNHEY and CDR2 is SVGAGI. V was shortened by 6 bases and J by 9 bases, with 20 bases between the two germline ends. The CDR3 covers 14 residues. CDR3 residues: CASSPGGGRTKAFF. The CDR3 DNA reads TGTGCCAGCAGCCCCGGGGGGGGCAGGACCAAAGCTTTCTTT.

The chain carries TRBV6-5 and TRBJ1-3, with D uncertain. The germline gives CDR1 MNHEY, CDR2 SVGAGI. The CDR3 is 13 amino acids. Between the trimmed V and J ends, which lost 8 bases and 3 bases, there was a span of 11 bases. The CDR3 loop reads CASSVSIGNTIYF. The DNA of the CDR3 is TGTGCCAGCTCAGTTTCCATTGGAAACACCATATATTTT.

The CDR3 spells CSVDNRGWTEAFF. In nucleotides, the CDR3 is TGCAGCGTTGACAACAGGGGATGGACTGAAGCTTTCTTT. The gene calls are TRBV29-1 and TRBJ1-1; 7 bases map to TRBD1. V gave up 3 bases and J gave up 5 bases; unmatched junction bases: 6. This CDR3 has 13 amino acids. CDR1 is SQVTM and CDR2 is ANQGSEA in the germline V gene.

The J gene is TRBJ2-3, the V gene TRBV4-1, with D tentatively TRBD2 (6 bases). The length of the CDR3 is 19 residues. Germline V gene lookup returns CDR1 MGHRA and CDR2 YSYEKL. V lost 6 bases and J 5 bases, leaving 30 bases between the germline ends. In DNA form, the CDR3 reads TGCGCCAGCAGTCCCCTCGTCCGAGGGAAGCGGGCTGACCAAGATACGCAGTATTTT. Translating it yields CASSPLVRGKRADQDTQYF.

Written as DNA, the CDR3 is TGTGCCAGCAGTCGACTAGCGGCTTACAATGAGCAGTTCTTC. It encodes CASSRLAAYNEQFF. The chain couples TRBV27 to TRBJ2-1, with 9 bases identical to TRBD2. With V trimmed by 5 bases and J by 4 bases, 3 bases remained unmatched. Per germline, CDR1 MNHEY and CDR2 SMNVEV (reference sequence). The CDR3 has 14 residues.

The chain links TRBV9 to TRBJ1-3; TRBD1 is a possible D gene (5 bases). CDR3 length: 16 amino acids. The ends were cut back, 0 bases at V and 1 base at J, with 11 bases in the middle. CDR1 is SGDLS and CDR2 is YYNGEE in the germline V gene. The CDR3 nucleotides are TGTGCCAGCAGCGTAGACAGGCCCCGGTCTGGAAACACCATATATTTT. Translated, it gives CASSVDRPRSGNTIYF.

The chain joins TRBV7-9 to TRBJ2-7; 7 bases align to TRBD2. CDR1 and CDR2 from the germline V gene are SEHNR and FQNEAQ (reference sequence). The CDR3 consists of 15 residues. Trimming cost V 4 bases and J 3 bases; bases outside gene matches: 9. CDR3 bases: TGTGCCAGCAGCTGGGGGGGGGAGGGTTACTACGAGCAGTACTTC. Translating gives CASSWGGEGYYEQYF. Looking up the rest from reference TRBV7-9 and TRBJ2-7 gives the full variable domain: DTGVSQNPRHKITKRGQNVTFRCDPISEHNRLYWYRQTLGQGPEFLTYFQNEAQLEKSRLLSDRFSAERPKGSFSTLEIQRTEQGDSAMYLCASSWGGEGYYEQYFGPGTRLTVT.

The chain couples TRBV6-1 to TRBJ1-1; D is possibly TRBD1 (6 bases). This CDR3 has 15 residues. Trimming took off 3 bases at V and 2 bases at J, with 13 bases between the two ends. Looked up from germline, CDR1 is MNHNS and CDR2 is SASEGT. CDR3 nucleotide sequence: TGTGCCAGCAGTGAGCTGGCGGACAGTAACACTGAAGCTTTCTTT. Translating gives CASSELADSNTEAFF.

V gene TRBV6-5 combines with J gene TRBJ2-7, with D maybe TRBD2 (7 bases). The germline CDR1 and CDR2 sequences are MNHEY and SVGAGI. The length of the CDR3 is 15 residues. V lost 5 bases and J 3 bases, leaving 17 bases between the germline ends. The CDR3, as DNA: TGTGCCAGCAGTGGCCCAAGGGGGGGAATCTACGAGCAGTACTTC. Translating gives CASSGPRGGIYEQYF.